This TCR beta chain is from a study of cytomegalovirus exposure and HLA in healthy donors (dated by TCRdb to about 2017). For context, the study as a whole: According to an earlier analysis of a few hundred of the donors, about 179 million T cells yielded 90 million to 130 million unique TCR beta sequences and around 300 Gb of sequence data. About 280 gigabases of sequencing data and roughly 80 million unique TCR sequences made up an early release that covered approximately 700 HLA-typed donors. Of the 350 to 450 genotyped donors, 75% to 85% were placed in the genetic ancestry cluster associated with self-reported Caucasian donors. The study aimed to test whether signatures of past pathogen exposure could be identified by cataloging public T cell receptors. The study profiled the T cell repertoires of hundreds of subjects by immunosequencing and related them to cytomegalovirus serostatus. Along with the approximately 650-subject first cohort, a separate validation cohort of over a hundred different subjects was used. The study combined high-throughput TCR immunosequencing, statistical association of individual TCRs with disease status, and machine learning to predict cytomegalovirus infection status. In a later analysis, previously published TCR beta repertoires from 600 to 850 donors were re-analyzed and high-resolution HLA genotyping was added so that TCR occurrence patterns could be studied. Rather than drawing on any new phenotypic data, the later analysis identified candidate immune exposures from TCR beta sequences and the way those sequences occurred across donors. An earlier analysis of 587 of the donors applied high-throughput TCR beta sequencing to assess whether each TCR beta V gene segment acted as functional or pseudogenic. Alongside the repertoire data, information on donor age, sex, ethnicity and CMV serostatus was compiled. A later genetic analysis took genome-wide SNP genotypes for 398 of the 666 donors and used that subset as a discovery cohort. Every repertoire in the discovery cohort had been generated on one and the same sequencing platform. Class I and class II HLA loci were covered by the typing at four-digit resolution. The number of typed donors differed by locus: roughly 620-630 for A, B, C, DRB1 and DQB1; approximately 520 for DQA1; approximately 610 for DPA1; and about 450 for DPB1. A handful of DR-DQ haplotypes were handled as single units for association and clustering because linkage in the cohort was strong. Among some 410 genotyped donors of the cohort, an average of approximately 220,000 unique TCR beta nucleotide sequences was sequenced per donor, of which roughly 17% were non-productive. What the research found in general, with its limitations: A later genetic analysis associated a missense DCLRE1C variant with V-gene and J-gene trimming of TCR beta chains, and an independent cohort replicated the association. In a later analysis, the rate of TCR association differed among HLA loci, with DRB1 alleles having the most associated TCRs and HLA-C alleles having the fewest. For the cohort, immune exposure information was limited to CMV serostatus. In a later analysis, over 15,000 TCR beta sequences were associated with specific HLA alleles at a false discovery rate of 0.05. A total of about 150 TCR beta chains were listed by the study as associated with cytomegalovirus. A further reported finding was that TCR beta sequences accurately predicted the HLA-A and HLA-B alleles for most subjects in the first cohort. Several of the top co-occurrence clusters appeared to be linked to parvovirus B19, influenza, CMV and Epstein-Barr virus, according to a later analysis. A later genetic analysis reported fewer N-insertions in productive TCRs among donors in an Asian-associated ancestry cluster than the roughly 620-donor mean. When HLA alleles, especially DR and DQ, strongly co-occurred, attributing TCR associations to individual alleles was difficult. Roughly uniform sequencing depth across donors was assumed in presence/absence analyses, although this assumption may not hold. Linkage disequilibrium might explain the correlated functional status among segregating V segments, but an unknown experimental factor could not be ruled out. In an earlier analysis of 500 to 650 of the donors, most TCR beta V segments appeared in productive rearrangements about 87% or about 30% of the time, broadly matching IMGT annotations. Across donors, most TCR sequences were observed very rarely, whereas some public TCRs were present in many individuals. Around 16 rarely observed V segments, including chromosome 9 orphons, were excluded from the earlier analysis of several hundred of the donors because counts were too low. A later analysis found that HLA-associated TCR beta chains were more clonally expanded and had lower generation probabilities than equally common non-associated chains. The classifier was reported to diagnose cytomegalovirus status with high specificity and sensitivity in both the original cohort and the validation cohort. The authors suggested that the approach could potentially be extended to other disease states and immunological phenotypes. In this cohort, only TCR beta chains were sequenced, and detectable features were limited by the absence of alpha or paired-chain data. According to a later analysis, most CMV-associated TCR beta chains appeared to be HLA-restricted, and the HLA associations seemed to be driven largely by CMV exposure. Because the 87-base-pair reads could not distinguish some IMGT-functional V segments, including TRBV6-2 and TRBV6-3, those segments were excluded. In vitro tests confirmed that a few of the cytomegalovirus-associated TCR beta chains recognize cytomegalovirus antigens. A cluster of highly shared sequence variants was judged likely to represent a technical artifact of the sequencing pipeline. HLA typing was unavailable for some donors at each locus, so association tests used only the typed subset.

The library came from the immunoSEQ multiplex PCR assay. For the multiplex PCR, a mixture combining 60 forward primers for TCR Vbeta segments and 13 reverse primers for TCR Jbeta segments was used. A multiplex PCR assay on genomic DNA amplified the CDR3 region of rearranged TCR beta genes. Amplified TCR beta libraries were sequenced as 87-base-pair reads on the Illumina HiSeq System. The authors' analysis ran thus. A later analysis counted around 72 million unique TCR beta chains across the 700 or so repertoires, and 9 million to 14 million of these chains were shared by at least two donors. A nearest-neighbor algorithm error-corrected the raw reads and collapsed the reads into unique sequences, merging closely related sequences to remove PCR and sequencing errors. CDR3 sequences were aligned to IMGT reference sequences to assign V, D and J gene segments. Each retained sequence needed at least a six-nucleotide match to both a V gene segment and a J gene segment. Rearrangements were called productive when the CDR3 lacked stop codons and stayed in frame with V and J; all others were non-productive. CDR3 was defined by IMGT convention, running from the second conserved V-encoded cysteine to the conserved J-encoded phenylalanine. In an earlier analysis of just under 600 of the donors, sequences lacking an unambiguous match to a single V gene segment were excluded. In an earlier analysis of several hundred of the donors, V segments were called functional above 56.7% productive rearrangements and were called segregating when the between-donor standard deviation exceeded 5%. To diagnose cytomegalovirus status from the catalog of TCR beta chain sequences, a statistical classification framework was built. A later analysis assigned V and J genes by comparing TCR nucleotide sequences with IMGT/GENE-DB human TR gene sequences. In a later analysis, CDR3 sequences and most-parsimonious VDJ recombination scenarios were assigned using the TCRdist pipeline. In a later analysis, each TCR beta chain was defined by its CDR3 amino acid sequence together with its V-gene family, and reads lacking a unique V-gene family were excluded. To address suspected cross-contamination and a sequencing artifact, a later analysis removed roughly 580 highly shared, low-generation-probability nucleotide sequences. A later analysis calculated a clonal expansion index for each public chain from normalized within-repertoire ranks of inferred template counts. In a later analysis, generation probabilities were computed using a VDJ recombination model fitted to out-of-frame rearrangements, and the results were checked against IGoR. In a later analysis, hypergeometric tests were used to score TCR-TCR, TCR-HLA and TCR-CMV co-occurrence, with a repertoire-size bias correction applied to TCR pairs. False discovery rates were estimated in a later analysis by permuting HLA or CMV assignments 20 times. In a later analysis, co-occurring TCRs were grouped with DBSCAN, and TCRdist sequence similarity was added when clustering was performed within HLA-allele-positive subsets. Repertoires with fewer than 30,000 or more than 120,000 public chains were left out of co-occurrence clustering, as were a handful of repertoires with anomalous nucleotide sharing. In its TCRdb copy, this immuneACCESS table keeps in-frame sequences only and misses some clones. Where compared with another copy, unresolved V genes explain less than half of these, and the others have no known cause. V, J and clone size reflect that table, while D and trimming were determined from the DNA. The sample table lists approximately 130,000 clones, approximately 80% of them with a count of one. 1.5% to 2% of the sample is in the top ten clones.

Taken from cysteine to phenylalanine, the CDR3 has 13 residues. CDR3 DNA only is kept here, 39 bases in frame from base 1. Sequences GTSNPN (CDR1) and SVGIG (CDR2) are obtained from the germline V gene (reference sequence). V is clipped by 4 bases and J by 8 bases, and the sequence between their germline boundaries is 12 bases long. In total, 630 or so healthy bone marrow donors made up the cohort. At the time of sampling, all cohort members were nominally healthy, though unrecorded immune exposures were likely present. The donor tested CMV seronegative and was one of the 352 seronegative cohort members. A peripheral blood sample was provided by each donor, and peripheral blood mononuclear cells were used for TCR beta sequencing. Genomic DNA was extracted from the blood cell samples with the Qiagen DNeasy Blood Extraction Kit. Notes on this clone: The antigen it recognizes is unknown. There are no base qualities to consult, and no much larger clone falls within one base.

The receptor was isolated from a man aged 40-50 years in good health and CMV-seronegative. The chain employs TRBV30 and TRBJ1-6; the D gene cannot be named for sure. The sequenced sample consisted of PBMCs. In nucleotide form, the sequence is TGTGCCTGGACCGGGAGTTCGTATTCACCCCTCCACTTT. Its protein reads: CAWTGSSYSPLHF.